These 3 T cell receptor beta chains originate from one sample sequenced in a study of tumor-infiltrating lymphocytes in localized non-small cell lung cancer. Profiled with immunoSEQ multiplex PCR; TCRdb holds only in-frame clones, not every one. The table lists 13,000 or so clones, around 76% of them singletons. Sequenced sample: uninvolved lung tissue not adjacent to the tumor. These receptors all stem from a human donor with non-small cell lung cancer.

The gene calls are TRBV5-6 and TRBJ2-4; D unresolved. V lost 6 bases and J lost 6, with 25 bases in between. The CDR3 sequence is 17 residues long. The germline V gene encodes CDR1 SGHDT and CDR2 YYEEEE. As DNA, the CDR3 is TGTGCCAGCACCTGGAGTGTTGTCAGGTCCATCGGAAACATTCAGTACTTC. Encoded protein: CASTWSVVRSIGNIQYF.

There are a few counts of this clone. Written as DNA, the CDR3 is TGCGCCAGCAGCTTGCCGAACACTAGCGGGAGGGCCTTCGGATTTTACAATGAGCAGTTCTTC. It encodes CASSLPNTSGRAFGFYNEQFF. The chain combines TRBV5-1 with TRBJ2-1; TRBD2 agrees at 13 bases. Germline CDR1 reads SGHRS; CDR2 reads YFSETQ. The CDR3 consists of 21 residues. V was pared by 1 base and J by 4 bases, with 17 bases of the junction left unmatched.

V and J are TRBV7-9 and TRBJ2-3; a weak D match, TRBD1 (5 bases). Looked up from germline, CDR1 is SEHNR and CDR2 is FQNEAQ (reference sequence). The CDR3 totals 13 residues. Trimming took 6 bases from V and 6 from J, leaving 13 bases between them. The CDR3 DNA sequence: TGTGCCAGCAGGCAGTCCGCAGGGGATACGCAGTATTTT. It codes for CASRQSAGDTQYF. Filled out from reference TRBV7-9 and TRBJ2-3, the complete variable domain reads DTGVSQNPRHKITKRGQNVTFRCDPISEHNRLYWYRQTLGQGPEFLTYFQNEAQLEKSRLLSDRFSAERPKGSFSTLEIQRTEQGDSAMYLCASRQSAGDTQYFGPGTRLTVL.